These 21 T cell receptor beta chains came from one sample sequenced in a study of identical twins. TCRdb ran MiXCR on the 5' RACE reads and lists one entry per CDR3 protein. The repertoire holds under 900,000 distinct CDR3 sequences, about 12% seen once, with about 1.5% in the top ten. In addition, the sample was reused for a study of yellow fever vaccine responses in identical twins.

The sample was PBMCs. These receptors were collected from a woman under 30 in good health.

In this sample, this clonotype turned up a few times. The chain combines TRBV27 with TRBJ2-6, with D hard to call. The CDR3 has 19 residues. Germline-derived CDR1 and CDR2 are MNHEY and SMNVEV (reference sequence). V was pared by 1 base and J by 0 bases, with 16 bases between. The CDR3 DNA sequence: TGTGCCAGCAGTTTATTACAGATCTCCTCACCCTCTGGGGCCAACGTCCTGACTTTC. Encoded protein: CASSLLQISSPSGANVLTF.

In this sample, this clonotype turned up a few times. This chain links TRBV20-1 with TRBJ2-7; D is possibly TRBD1 or TRBD2 (5 bases each). V was shortened by 0 bases and J by 6 bases, with 12 bases between the two germline ends. The CDR3 sequence is 13 residues long. Germline lookup yields CDR1 DFQATT and CDR2 SNEGSKA (reference sequence). CDR3: CSARDGTWSEQYF. Here the CDR3 DNA reads TGCAGTGCTAGAGATGGGACCTGGAGCGAGCAGTACTTC.

The V gene is TRBV12-3 or TRBV12-4, the J gene TRBJ2-1; 10 bases fit TRBD2. The CDR3 loop spans 14 amino acids. The trim removed 7 bases at V and 9 bases at J, leaving 9 bases unmatched. The CDR3 region is CASTQPLAGAEQFF. As DNA, the CDR3 is TGTGCCAGCACCCAGCCGCTAGCGGGAGCTGAGCAGTTCTTC.

The chain employs TRBV18 and TRBJ2-5; D gene ambiguous. The germline V gene encodes CDR1 KGHSH and CDR2 LQKENI. The CDR3 is 14 residues long. V was shortened by 1 base and J by 2 bases, with 8 bases between the two germline ends. The CDR3 bases are TGTGCCAGCTCACCACGGTCGTTTCAAGAGACCCAGTACTTC. Translating gives CASSPRSFQETQYF.

The rearrangement links TRBV3-1 to TRBJ2-7; the D gene is possibly TRBD2 (5 bases). Looked up from germline, CDR1 is LGHDT and CDR2 is YNNKEL (reference sequence). This CDR3 comprises 14 residues. Trimming left V 3 bases short and J 3 bases short, with 12 bases between. The CDR3 coding sequence is TGTGCCAGCAGCCAGAGCGGTCCTTACTACGAGCAGTACTTC. Translated: CASSQSGPYYEQYF.

This chain connects TRBV29-1 to TRBJ2-5, with D possibly TRBD1 on 5 matching bases. Germline-derived CDR1 and CDR2 are SQVTM and ANQGSEA. This CDR3 has 13 amino acids. Trimming left V 7 bases short and J 1 base short, with 13 bases between. Here the CDR3 reads CSALDSLQETQYF. In DNA form, the CDR3 reads TGCAGCGCCCTAGACAGCCTCCAAGAGACCCAGTACTTC.

This sequence joins TRBV24-1 and TRBJ1-1, with 7 bases that match TRBD1. The CDR3 is 14 residues long. The J segment lost 11 bases and the V segment lost 3 bases, leaving 11 bases of the junction unmatched. Germline V lookup: CDR1 KGHDR, CDR2 SFDVKD. For the CDR3, the DNA is TGTGCCACCAGTGATATCGGGACAGCCCGGGGGGCTTTCTTT. Encoded protein: CATSDIGTARGAFF.

The chain uses TRBV20-1 and TRBJ1-4, with D hard to call. The V gene lost 4 bases and the J gene lost 8 bases, with 11 bases spanning the gap. Looked up from germline, CDR1 is DFQATT and CDR2 is SNEGSKA (reference sequence). The CDR3 has 12 amino acids. The CDR3 DNA reads TGCAGTGCTATCCTCGACACGGAAAAACTGTTTTTT. Amino acids: CSAILDTEKLFF.

This clonotype appeared many times. The rearrangement uses TRBV7-3 and TRBJ1-1, with 7 bases aligning to TRBD1. Germline assignment: CDR1 SGHTA and CDR2 FQGTGA. The CDR3 has 15 amino acids. Unmatched junction bases numbered 2, after V lost 0 bases and J lost 1 base. The CDR3 bases are TGTGCCAGCAGCTTAACCTCAGGGGGGAACACTGAAGCTTTCTTT. Translated: CASSLTSGGNTEAFF.

This clonotype has more than one count but fewer than ten. The chain joins TRBV10-3 to TRBJ2-1; D unclear. Germline CDR1 is ENHRY and CDR2 is SYGVKD. CDR3 length equals 13 residues. V was pared by 10 bases and J by 0 bases, with 10 bases between. The CDR3 DNA is TGTGCCACAACGGGTAACTCCTACAATGAGCAGTTCTTC. Its translation is CATTGNSYNEQFF.

This clonotype was counted at least ten times. The V and J genes are TRBV18 and TRBJ2-7, with D uncertain. The germline V and J ends were trimmed by 0 bases and 0 bases, with 6 bases remaining between them. Germline CDR1 is KGHSH and CDR2 is LQKENI. The CDR3 runs 14 residues. CDR3 nucleotides: TGTGCCAGCTCACCACCGGGGTCCTCCTACGAGCAGTACTTC. Its translation is CASSPPGSSYEQYF.

This clonotype was seen a handful of times. The J gene is TRBJ2-3, the V gene TRBV7-2; 10 nucleotides agree with TRBD2. Germline V gene sequence: CDR1 SGHTA, CDR2 FQGNSA. After removal of 3 bases from V and 5 bases from J, the junction contained 8 bases not matched to a gene. There are 16 residues in the CDR3. CDR3 sequence (DNA): TGTGCCAGCAGCTTGACTAGCGGGTTAGATATAGATACGCAGTATTTT. It is translated as CASSLTSGLDIDTQYF. Together with reference TRBV7-2 and TRBJ2-3, the CDR3 gives the full variable domain: GAGVSQSPSNKVTEKGKDVELRCDPISGHTALYWYRQSLGQGLEFLIYFQGNSAPDKSGLPSDRFSAERTGGSVSTLTIQRTQQEDSAVYLCASSLTSGLDIDTQYFGPGTRLTVL.

The chain couples TRBV7-7 to TRBJ2-5; D may correspond to TRBD1 or TRBD2 (7 bases each). Germline V gene data show CDR1 as SSHAT and CDR2 as FNYEAQ (reference sequence). This CDR3 contains 14 residues. The ends were cut back, 4 bases at V and 2 bases at J, with 11 bases in the middle. The CDR3 protein is CASSYRGLQETQYF. DNA for the CDR3: TGTGCCAGCAGCTACAGGGGACTACAAGAGACCCAGTACTTC.

V usage is TRBV5-1 and J usage is TRBJ2-1, with TRBD2 matching over 13 bases. The V and J ends lost 0 bases and 14 bases, in that order; junction bases with no gene match: 8. The CDR3 covers 15 residues. Germline V CDR1 and CDR2: SGHRS, YFSETQ. CDR3 in amino acids: CASSLEGLAGTKEFF. Written as DNA, the CDR3 is TGCGCCAGCAGCTTGGAGGGACTAGCGGGAACCAAGGAGTTCTTC. Looking up the rest from reference TRBV5-1 and TRBJ2-1 gives the full variable domain: KAGVTQTPRYLIKTRGQQVTLSCSPISGHRSVSWYQQTPGQGLQFLFEYFSETQRNKGNFPGRFSGRQFSNSRSEMNVSTLELGDSALYLCASSLEGLAGTKEFFGPGTRLTVL.

The chain is built from TRBV6-2 or TRBV6-3 and TRBJ1-1; D is ambiguous. Germline V gene data show CDR1 as MNHEY and CDR2 as SVGEGT. The CDR3 has 14 residues. V lost 1 base, J lost 3 bases, and 9 bases lay in between. The CDR3, as DNA: TGTGCCAGCAGTTACTGGAGTCTTGACACTGAAGCTTTCTTT. Translating gives CASSYWSLDTEAFF.

The chain links TRBV6-5 to TRBJ2-5; D is unclear. Germline V gene data show CDR1 as MNHEY and CDR2 as SVGAGI. The CDR3 loop spans 15 amino acids. Trimming took off 0 bases at V and 2 bases at J, with 10 bases between the two ends. The CDR3 region is CASSYSVGSQETQYF. The CDR3 nucleotides are TGTGCCAGCAGTTACTCTGTCGGTAGTCAAGAGACCCAGTACTTC.

This clonotype was seen more than once but under ten times. J is TRBJ2-4 and V is TRBV6-1, with TRBD1 identical over 7 bases. Germline CDR1 and CDR2: MNHNS and SASEGT. Trimming cost V 6 bases and J 9 bases; bases outside gene matches: 8. The CDR3 runs to 13 residues. In DNA, the CDR3 is TGTGCCAGCAGCACGACAGGGCTTGGCATTCAGTACTTC. It is translated as CASSTTGLGIQYF.

This chain uses TRBV7-7 with TRBJ2-5, with D possibly matching TRBD2 (6 bases). V gave up 3 bases and J gave up 5 bases, with 16 bases separating them. The CDR3 runs 15 residues. CDR1 is SSHAT and CDR2 is FNYEAQ in the germline V gene (reference sequence). CDR3 coding DNA: TGTGCCAGCAGCTTTGTCGAGAAGGGGAGGGAGACCCAGTACTTC. Protein sequence: CASSFVEKGRETQYF.

J is TRBJ2-1 and V is TRBV6-1, with D tentatively TRBD1 or TRBD2 (7 bases each). V lost 5 bases and J lost 2, with 19 bases in between. The germline V gene has CDR1 MNHNS and CDR2 SASEGT. The CDR3 covers 17 residues. The CDR3 loop reads CASSPIPGGGPYNEQFF. In DNA form, the CDR3 reads TGTGCCAGCAGTCCTATTCCAGGGGGGGGCCCCTACAATGAGCAGTTCTTC.

In its sample, this clonotype was seen a few times. The rearrangement links TRBV27 to TRBJ2-2; 16 nucleotides align to TRBD2. V gave up 4 bases and J gave up 7 bases; unmatched junction bases: 12. Germline V gene data show CDR1 as MNHEY and CDR2 as SMNVEV (reference sequence). The CDR3 consists of 19 residues. The CDR3 coding sequence is TGTGCCAGCAGTTCCCCGGGACTAGCGGGAGGGCCGGGAGGCGGGGAGCTGTTTTTT. Protein: CASSSPGLAGGPGGGELFF.

This chain joins TRBV24-1 and TRBJ2-2; tentatively, D is TRBD1 (5 bases). This CDR3 has 12 residues. V lost 7 bases, J lost 6 bases, and 8 bases lay in between. The germline V gene encodes CDR1 KGHDR and CDR2 SFDVKD. CDR3 bases: TGTGCCACCAGACAGGCTCCCGGGGAGCTGTTTTTT. Translation: CATRQAPGELFF.